The T cell receptor (beta chain) described here comes from a study of T cells in Graves' hyperthyroidism and ophthalmopathy. Turning to the study itself: Before treatment of any kind, peripheral blood was taken at initial diagnosis. Study-wide points: Most clonotypes that expanded in the thyroid above 0.001 also showed up in blood.

The germline CDR1 and CDR2 sequences are SGHRS and YFSETQ. The CDR3 is made up of 15 amino acids. It was RNA transcripts that yielded the amplified TCR beta CDR3 regions. TCR CDR3 underwent first-round RT-PCR with the HTBI primer set. TCRdb itself ran the multiplex PCR reads through MiXCR, one entry per CDR3 protein. The repertoire holds about 690,000 distinct CDR3 sequences, with approximately 15% as singletons. In this sample, this clonotype turned up many times. Its matching antigen is unknown. An end of the junction does not agree with germline; a read error may underlie this. This chain joins TRBV5-1 and TRBJ2-3, with 8 bases identical to TRBD2. This TCR came from a man aged 50 to 60 with Graves' hyperthyroidism. The material sequenced was blood. CDR3 sequence (DNA): TGTGCCAGCAGCTCGCCTAGCGGGAGCACAGATACGCAGTATTTT. It translates to CASSSPSGSTDTQYF.